One and the same sample provided the 25 T cell receptor beta chains below, sequenced in a study of blood T cell repertoires in COVID-19. The table came from immunoSEQ multiplex PCR; TCRdb's copy has only in-frame clones and leaves some out. The sample includes 65,000 to 90,000 clones, more than 80% of them seen just once. The sequenced material came from peripheral blood. The receptor set was obtained from an elderly woman with active or convalescent COVID-19.

This chain links TRBV19 with TRBJ2-1, with 10 nucleotides matching TRBD1. Germline V gives CDR1 LNHDA, CDR2 SQIVND (reference sequence). This CDR3 region has 17 residues. V trimming: 3 bases; J trimming: 8 bases; junction bases outside the gene matches: 13. The CDR3 DNA reads TGTGCCAGTAGTATCGTTCGCGGGACAGGGGCGGGGGATGAGCAGTTCTTC. It is translated as CASSIVRGTGAGDEQFF.

The chain recombines TRBV24-1 with TRBJ2-7; 7 positions match TRBD1. V dropped 10 bases and J dropped 4; count of bases not matched to a gene: 9. Germline V gene data show CDR1 as KGHDR and CDR2 as SFDVKD. This CDR3 is built from 13 residues. The CDR3 region has the DNA TGTGCCACATCTCGGGGCAGGGGGTACGAGCAGTACTTC. It codes for CATSRGRGYEQYF.

J is TRBJ1-2 and V is TRBV2; 8 nucleotides line up with TRBD1. The CDR3 length is 15 residues. CDR1 and CDR2 (germline): SNHLY, FYNNEI. V was clipped by 10 bases and J by 6 bases; unmatched bases: 16. The CDR3 nucleotides read TGTGCCAACCCGGACAGGGAACGTTTTGGCGATGGCTACACCTTC. Translating it yields CANPDRERFGDGYTF.

The genes are TRBV14 and TRBJ2-1; 13 positions agree with TRBD2. With 1 base clipped from V and 7 bases from J, the junction kept 7 bases outside the gene matches. The V gene's germline CDR1 is SGHDN and CDR2 FVKESK. This CDR3 is built from 17 residues. For the CDR3, the DNA is TGTGCCAGCAGCCAAGTCCCACTAGCGGGGGGGCAGAATGAGCAGTTCTTC. Amino acids: CASSQVPLAGGQNEQFF.

V gene TRBV5-1 combines with J gene TRBJ2-3; 9 positions match TRBD2. The CDR3 is 17 residues long. In germline, CDR1 is SGHRS, CDR2 YFSETQ. Unmatched junction bases numbered 10, after V lost 1 base and J lost 4 bases. For the CDR3, the DNA is TGCGCCAGCAGCTTGTCTCGGGGTAGCGGGGGCCCAGATACGCAGTATTTT. Translating it yields CASSLSRGSGGPDTQYF.

V gene TRBV6-2 or TRBV6-3 combines with J gene TRBJ1-1, with D tentatively TRBD1 (5 bases). Germline V gene lookup returns CDR1 MNHEY and CDR2 SVGEGT. Trimming took 5 bases from V and 2 from J, leaving 12 bases between them. This CDR3 spans 14 amino acids. CDR3 nucleotides: TGTGCCAGCAGTCTGGGGGGGGTAAACACTGAAGCTTTCTTT. This translates into CASSLGGVNTEAFF.

Points on this clone: Distinct nucleotide sequences in the sample also encode this CDR3. The chain is built from TRBV5-1 and TRBJ1-4; weak D call: TRBD1 (5 bases). The CDR3 extends over 15 amino acids. V was pared by 0 bases and J by 0 bases, with 6 bases between. Germline CDR1 reads SGHRS; CDR2 reads YFSETQ. The CDR3, as DNA: TGCGCCAGCAGCTTGGGGGGCGCAACTAATGAAAAACTGTTTTTT. Its protein is CASSLGGATNEKLFF.

This clone appeared once. V and J are TRBV6-5 and TRBJ2-2; TRBD1 is a possible D gene (6 bases). The CDR3 contains 15 residues. From germline, CDR1 is MNHEY and CDR2 SVGAGI. V was clipped by 5 bases and J by 5 bases, with 15 bases between them. CDR3 DNA: TGTGCCAGCAGTCAACCCCAACAGGGAACCGGGGAGCTGTTTTTT. It yields the protein CASSQPQQGTGELFF.

The J gene is TRBJ1-1, the V gene TRBV7-3; D call uncertain. CDR3 size: 16 residues. Germline CDR1 reads SGHTA; CDR2 reads FQGTGA. V lost 1 base to trimming and J lost 5 bases, with 17 bases between them. This CDR3 reads CASSLRADGSVTEAFF. The CDR3 bases are TGTGCCAGCAGCTTAAGGGCAGACGGTTCGGTAACTGAAGCTTTCTTT. Together with reference TRBV7-3 and TRBJ1-1, the CDR3 gives the full variable domain: GAGVSQTPSNKVTEKGKYVELRCDPISGHTALYWYRQSLGQGPEFLIYFQGTGAADDSGLPNDRFFAVRPEGSVSTLKIQRTERGDSAVYLCASSLRADGSVTEAFFGQGTRLTVV.

In DNA form, the CDR3 reads TGTGCCAGCACTGTTGAAGCATGCGGCTACACCTTC. Its protein is CASTVEACGYTF. The rearrangement uses TRBV9 and TRBJ1-2; D gene uncertain. Germline V lookup: CDR1 SGDLS, CDR2 YYNGEE. V dropped 6 bases and J dropped 8 bases, with 14 bases sitting between them. This CDR3 contains 12 residues.

This chain links TRBV29-1 with TRBJ1-2; tentatively, D is TRBD1 (6 bases). This CDR3 has 12 residues. Trimming took off 4 bases at V and 8 bases at J, with 14 bases between the two ends. Germline CDR1 reads SQVTM; CDR2 reads ANQGSEA. Here the CDR3 reads CSVVRGGRGYTF. The CDR3 DNA reads TGCAGCGTTGTAAGAGGGGGAAGGGGCTACACCTTC.

This clone showed up just a few times. The CDR3 bases are TGTGCCAGCAGCTCGAACGGAGACCAAGAGACCCAGTACTTC. It encodes CASSSNGDQETQYF. This chain links TRBV7-3 with TRBJ2-5; D is uncertain. V gave up 4 bases and J gave up 0 bases, with 9 bases separating them. CDR1 and CDR2 from the germline V gene are SGHTA and FQGTGA. The CDR3 is made up of 14 amino acids.

This clone was seen only a few times. V gene TRBV5-1 combines with J gene TRBJ1-1; D is unclear. Germline loops: CDR1 SGHRS, CDR2 YFSETQ. V was cut by 1 base and J by 1 base, with 8 bases left in between. The CDR3 is 14 residues long. CDR3 nucleotides: TGCGCCAGCAGCTTGCGTGGCGGGAACACTGAAGCTTTCTTT. It is translated as CASSLRGGNTEAFF.

The chain joins TRBV18 to TRBJ2-3, with D unresolved. The V and J ends lost 6 bases and 0 bases respectively, with 4 bases between them. The CDR3 extends over 12 amino acids. Germline V gene sequence: CDR1 KGHSH, CDR2 LQKENI. CDR3 loop: CASSHSTDTQYF. Here the CDR3 DNA reads TGTGCCAGCTCCCATAGCACAGATACGCAGTATTTT.

This rearrangement joins TRBV4-1 to TRBJ1-2; D is possibly TRBD1 (6 bases). Germline V gene sequence: CDR1 MGHRA, CDR2 YSYEKL. The CDR3 loop spans 14 amino acids. Between the trimmed V and J ends, which lost 0 bases and 8 bases, there was a span of 13 bases. CDR3 region: CASSQDQGLGGYTF. The CDR3, as DNA: TGCGCCAGCAGCCAAGATCAGGGGTTGGGAGGCTACACCTTC.

This sequence joins TRBV6-4 and TRBJ2-5, with TRBD2 matching over 8 bases. The J segment lost 4 bases and the V segment lost 7 bases, leaving 8 bases of the junction unmatched. Germline values: CDR1 MRHNA, CDR2 SNTAGT. The CDR3 loop spans 14 amino acids. CDR3 sequence (DNA): TGTGCCAGCATTTTTCGGGGGGGCCTAGAGACCCAGTACTTC. It codes for CASIFRGGLETQYF.

The chain carries TRBV7-9 and TRBJ1-2, with TRBD1 identical over 7 bases. V shed 1 base, J shed 8 bases, and the junction held 13 bases outside the gene matches. Germline V gene sequence: CDR1 SEHNR, CDR2 FQNEAQ (reference sequence). This CDR3 has 16 amino acids. The CDR3 reads CASSLGDPRDSVGYTF. The CDR3 DNA follows: TGTGCCAGCAGCTTAGGCGACCCGCGGGACAGCGTCGGCTACACCTTC.

V usage is TRBV5-4 and J usage is TRBJ1-2; the D gene is possibly TRBD1 (5 bases). V lost 0 bases, J lost 3 bases, and 12 bases lay in between. Germline V lookup: CDR1 SGHNT, CDR2 YYREEE (reference sequence). This CDR3 is built from 15 residues. CDR3 bases: TGTGCCAGCAGCTTGGGGGGAGGGGCAGACTATGGCTACACCTTC. Protein sequence: CASSLGGGADYGYTF. The full variable domain, with the rest looked up from reference TRBV5-4 and TRBJ1-2, is ETGVTQSPTHLIKTRGQQVTLRCSSQSGHNTVSWYQQALGQGPQFIFQYYREEENGRGNFPPRFSGLQFPNYSSELNVNALELDDSALYLCASSLGGGADYGYTFGSGTRLTVV.

In its sample, this clone was seen a few times. Here the CDR3 DNA reads TGTGCCAGCAGCCGGACAGGGGGCGCAAATTCACCCCTCCACTTT. Its protein is CASSRTGGANSPLHF. The chain is built from TRBV11-2 and TRBJ1-6; the match to TRBD1 covers 11 bases. This CDR3 comprises 15 residues. J gave up 7 bases and V 5 bases, and 4 bases lay outside the gene matches. Germline values: CDR1 SGHAT, CDR2 FQNNGV. The full variable domain, rest sourced from reference TRBV11-2 and TRBJ1-6, is EAGVAQSPRYKIIEKRQSVAFWCNPISGHATLYWYQQILGQGPKLLIQFQNNGVVDDSQLPKDRFSAERLKGVDSTLKIQPAKLEDSAVYLCASSRTGGANSPLHFGNGTRLTVT.

The chain recombines TRBV19 with TRBJ1-2; 10 nucleotides match TRBD1. Per germline, CDR1 LNHDA and CDR2 SQIVND (reference sequence). Trimming cost V 4 bases and J 4 bases; bases outside gene matches: 6. The CDR3 length is 15 residues. For the CDR3, the DNA is TGTGCCAGTAGTACCCGGACAGGGGGGATCTATGGCTACACCTTC. It specifies CASSTRTGGIYGYTF.

This chain connects TRBV7-9 to TRBJ1-4; the D gene is possibly TRBD1 (5 bases). Germline CDR1 is SEHNR and CDR2 is FQNEAQ (reference sequence). The CDR3 length is 17 residues. Trimming left V 4 bases short and J 2 bases short, with 17 bases between. The CDR3 DNA follows: TGTGCCAGCAGCTCCTGGGACTCTATCTCCACTAATGAAAAACTGTTTTTT. Amino acid sequence: CASSSWDSISTNEKLFF.

The chain couples TRBV28 to TRBJ2-5, with D tentatively TRBD1 (5 bases). V lost 3 bases and J lost 7, with 15 bases in between. Germline V gene sequence: CDR1 MDHEN, CDR2 SYDVKM. The CDR3 runs to 14 residues. CDR3 sequence (DNA): TGTGCCAGCAGTTTGAGTCCAGGGCGCGTGACCCAGTACTTC. Translated, it gives CASSLSPGRVTQYF.

This chain joins TRBV7-2 and TRBJ1-5; D may be TRBD1 (5 bases). Germline V gene lookup returns CDR1 SGHTA and CDR2 FQGNSA. The V end was cut by 5 bases, the J end by 7 bases, with 15 bases between. CDR3 length: 14 residues. The CDR3 here is CASSPWGRDQPQHF. CDR3 bases: TGTGCCAGCAGCCCCTGGGGCCGAGACCAGCCCCAGCATTTT.

There are a few counts of this clone. The chain combines TRBV2 with TRBJ2-7; 8 nucleotides align to TRBD1. With 6 bases clipped from V and 11 bases from J, the junction kept 18 bases outside the gene matches. CDR1 and CDR2 (germline): SNHLY, FYNNEI. This CDR3 comprises 15 residues. As DNA, the CDR3 is TGTGCCAGCAGGAGAGGACAGGGATGGTCCGGGACTGAGTACTTC. This translates into CASRRGQGWSGTEYF. Full variable domain (missing parts from reference TRBV2 and TRBJ2-7): EPEVTQTPSHQVTQMGQEVILRCVPISNHLYFYWYRQILGQKVEFLVSFYNNEISEKSEIFDDQFSVERPDGSNFTLKIRSTKLEDSAMYFCASRRGQGWSGTEYFGPGTRLTVT.

The chain is built from TRBV5-1 and TRBJ2-1; the match to TRBD2 covers 13 bases. CDR1 is SGHRS, CDR2 YFSETQ, per germline. V was pared by 4 bases and J by 7 bases, with 5 bases of the junction left unmatched. The CDR3 is made up of 15 amino acids. The DNA of the CDR3 is TGCGCCAGCAGCATCGGGACTAGCGGGGCAAATGAGCAGTTCTTC. Translation: CASSIGTSGANEQFF.